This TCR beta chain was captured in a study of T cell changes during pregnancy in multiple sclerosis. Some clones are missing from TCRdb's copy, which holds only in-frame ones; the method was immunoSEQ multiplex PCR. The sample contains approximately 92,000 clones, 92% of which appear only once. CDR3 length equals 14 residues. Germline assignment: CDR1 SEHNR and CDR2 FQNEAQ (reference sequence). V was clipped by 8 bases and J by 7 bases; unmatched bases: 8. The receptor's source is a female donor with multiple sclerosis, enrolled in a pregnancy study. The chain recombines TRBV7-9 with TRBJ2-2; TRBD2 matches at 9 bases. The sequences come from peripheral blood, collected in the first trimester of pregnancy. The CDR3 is CASSPAGGIGELFF. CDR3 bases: TGTGCCAGCTCTCCAGCGGGAGGAATCGGGGAGCTGTTTTTT.